This T cell receptor beta chain derives from a study of CD8 T cells in ankylosing spondylitis. Study conclusions and caveats: Reportedly, disease-linked clones are significantly enriched in ankylosing spondylitis patients' matched synovial fluid. Within ankylosing spondylitis blood, a TCR beta motif made up of several highly homologous variants appeared to be characteristic. Disease-linked clones bore a CD8+ phenotype, appearing relatively rarely in peripheral blood.

Concerning this clonotype itself: Its antigen is not identified.

Using its own MiXCR run on the 5' RACE reads, TCRdb lists one record per CDR3 protein. The table records fewer than 500,000 distinct CDR3 sequences, under 25% of them present only once. The CDR3 length is 16 residues. Germline CDR1 and CDR2: SGHDT and YYEEEE. Trimming cost V 3 bases and J 3 bases, with 16 bases left between them. Material: blood, either unsorted or a sorted T cell fraction (not recorded which). This TCR derives from a male donor with ankylosing spondylitis. The chain is built from TRBV5-6 and TRBJ2-1; D might be TRBD2 (6 bases). CDR3 coding DNA: TGTGCCAGCAGCTCTCGACTAGTCGCGGGCTACAATGAGCAGTTCTTC. Its translation: CASSSRLVAGYNEQFF. Complete variable domain (other parts from reference TRBV5-6 and TRBJ2-1): DAGVTQSPTHLIKTRGQQVTLRCSPKSGHDTVSWYQQALGQGPQFIFQYYEEEERQRGNFPDRFSGHQFPNYSSELNVNALLLGDSALYLCASSSRLVAGYNEQFFGPGTRLTVL.